These 15 T cell receptor beta chains were all obtained from the same sample, sequenced in a study of CD4 T cells in relation to SARS-CoV-2 and coronaviruses. Using immunoSEQ multiplex PCR, the repertoire was profiled, and TCRdb retains in-frame clones only, with some absent. The profile shows tens of thousands of clones, 77% of them singletons. These receptors have no known antigen. Specimen: memory CD4+ T cells from PBMCs, cultured in vitro. The receptor source for this set is an adult with COVID-19.

CDR3 amino acids: CASRHGIFGPPAGNTIYF. DNA of the CDR3: TGTGCCAGCCGCCATGGGATCTTCGGGCCTCCGGCTGGAAACACCATATATTTT. The chain recombines TRBV19 with TRBJ1-3; D is uncertain. Germline V gene lookup returns CDR1 LNHDA and CDR2 SQIVND (reference sequence). The CDR3 loop spans 18 amino acids. The ends were cut back, 9 bases at V and 2 bases at J, with 26 bases in the middle.

The V call is TRBV18, the J call TRBJ1-2, with unresolved D. Looked up from germline, CDR1 is KGHSH and CDR2 is LQKENI. Trimming left V 3 bases short and J 1 base short, with 12 bases between. The CDR3 consists of 15 residues. CDR3 nucleotide sequence: TGTGCCAGCTCACCGCGCACAACCGATAACTATGGCTACACCTTC. Amino acids: CASSPRTTDNYGYTF.

The chain employs TRBV7-8 and TRBJ2-1; either TRBD1 or TRBD2 may fit D (5 bases each). Germline CDR1 SGHVS, CDR2 FQNEAQ. The V gene lost 5 bases and the J gene lost 6 bases, with 20 bases spanning the gap. The CDR3 spans 16 residues. This CDR3 reads CASSLRWGDSTNEQFF. CDR3 nucleotides: TGTGCCAGCAGCCTACGGTGGGGAGACAGTACCAATGAGCAGTTCTTC.

CDR3 DNA sequence: TGCGCCAGCAGCTTCGCGGCGGGAGAGGGACAAGAGACCCAGTACTTC. It specifies CASSFAAGEGQETQYF. The chain is built from TRBV5-1 and TRBJ2-5; 7 nucleotides align to TRBD2. This CDR3 is built from 16 residues. The germline CDR1 and CDR2 sequences are SGHRS and YFSETQ. The J segment lost 2 bases and the V segment lost 2 bases, leaving 9 bases of the junction unmatched.

The chain has TRBV3-1 (or the pseudogene TRBV3-2) and TRBJ2-1, with 10 bases fitting TRBD2. Germline CDR1 is LGHDT and CDR2 is YNNKEL (reference sequence). This CDR3 is 20 amino acids long. V lost 4 bases to trimming and J lost 7 bases; unmatched junction nucleotides: 22. This CDR3 is CASSLEGTLAGIPNSNEQFF. Written as DNA, the CDR3 is TGTGCCAGCAGCCTAGAAGGGACACTAGCGGGAATCCCCAACTCAAATGAGCAGTTCTTC.

This rearrangement joins TRBV9 to TRBJ2-1; perhaps TRBD2 as D (6 bases). The CDR3 consists of 15 residues. Germline V gene data show CDR1 as SGDLS and CDR2 as YYNGEE. Trimming removed 4 bases at V and 6 bases at J, with 17 bases between. CDR3 coding DNA: TGTGCCAGCAGCCCTCGGGACCCGGGGGTCAATGAGCAGTTCTTC. This translates into CASSPRDPGVNEQFF.

The chain has TRBV25-1 and TRBJ2-7; no clear D gene. The CDR3 has 11 residues. V was trimmed by 6 bases and J by 2 bases, leaving 5 bases between them. Looked up from germline, CDR1 is MGHDK and CDR2 is SYGVNS. This chain's CDR3 is CASRNTYEQYF. The CDR3 region has the DNA TGTGCCAGCAGAAACACCTACGAGCAGTACTTC.

The V and J genes are TRBV9 and TRBJ1-2; a possible D gene is TRBD1 (5 bases). The CDR3 covers 14 residues. Trimming took off 4 bases at V and 7 bases at J, with 17 bases between the two ends. Germline CDR1 SGDLS, CDR2 YYNGEE. CDR3 protein: CASSFRQTRGGYTF. CDR3 DNA sequence: TGTGCCAGCAGCTTCCGACAGACCCGAGGTGGCTACACCTTC.

The chain carries TRBV5-4 and TRBJ2-7, with D perhaps matching TRBD1 (5 bases). V was shortened by 4 bases and J by 3 bases, with 11 bases between the two germline ends. Germline-derived CDR1 and CDR2 are SGHNT and YYREEE (reference sequence). The CDR3 extends over 13 amino acids. In DNA form, the CDR3 reads TGTGCCAGCAGCCCAGGACAAGACTACGAGCAGTACTTC. This codes for CASSPGQDYEQYF.

This chain joins TRBV19 and TRBJ1-2; 9 bases map to TRBD1. After removal of 2 bases from V and 8 bases from J, the junction contained 9 bases not matched to a gene. Germline CDR1 and CDR2: LNHDA and SQIVND (reference sequence). The CDR3 is 15 residues long. CDR3 bases: TGTGCCAGTAGTATACGCGCTCGGGACAGGGAAGGCTACACCTTC. This gives the protein CASSIRARDREGYTF.

The gene calls are TRBV2 and TRBJ1-2; TRBD1 matches 8 bases. CDR3 length: 14 amino acids. Losses at the gene ends were 7 bases for V and 4 bases for J; bases not matched to a gene: 8. Germline CDR1 and CDR2: SNHLY and FYNNEI. In nucleotides, the CDR3 is TGTGCCAGCACCCGGGGGACAGGACTCTATGGCTACACCTTC. Protein sequence: CASTRGTGLYGYTF.

This clone was recorded a few times. The chain recombines TRBV28 with TRBJ1-2; 8 nucleotides match TRBD1. V dropped 2 bases and J dropped 6; count of bases not matched to a gene: 2. CDR1 and CDR2 from the germline V gene are MDHEN and SYDVKM. The CDR3 covers 13 residues. The CDR3 sequence is CASSLLTGDGYTF. The CDR3 bases are TGTGCCAGCAGTTTACTGACAGGGGATGGCTACACCTTC.

The chain carries TRBV29-1 and TRBJ1-2; D gene ambiguous. This CDR3 has 12 residues. CDR1 and CDR2 (germline): SQVTM, ANQGSEA. V gave up 0 bases and J gave up 1 base, with 3 bases separating them. CDR3 protein: CSVEEFNYGYTF. The CDR3 bases are TGCAGCGTTGAAGAGTTTAACTATGGCTACACCTTC. The full variable domain, in which reference TRBV29-1 and TRBJ1-2 provide the parts outside the CDR3, is SAVISQKPSRDICQRGTSLTIQCQVDSQVTMMFWYRQQPGQSLTLIATANQGSEATYESGFVIDKFPISRPNLTFSTLTVSNMSPEDSSIYLCSVEEFNYGYTFGSGTRLTVV.

The chain is built from TRBV4-3 and TRBJ2-7; D tentatively reads TRBD1 or TRBD2 (5 bases each). Trimming cost V 1 base and J 0 bases, with 16 bases left between them. The CDR3 covers 17 residues. Germline-derived CDR1 and CDR2 are LGHNA and YSLEER. CDR3 bases: TGCGCCAGCAGCCAAGCGTCGGCCGGGGCCCCCTCCTACGAGCAGTACTTC. Translating gives CASSQASAGAPSYEQYF.

V usage is TRBV3-1 (or the pseudogene TRBV3-2) and J usage is TRBJ2-2; possibly TRBD2 for D (6 bases). This CDR3 has 15 residues. Germline V CDR1 and CDR2: LGHDT, YNNKEL (reference sequence). Between the trimmed V and J ends, which lost 4 bases and 4 bases, there was a span of 13 bases. CDR3 nucleotides: TGTGCCAGCAGCCTACCCTCCGGGGGCACCGGGGAGCTGTTTTTT. It specifies CASSLPSGGTGELFF.